Following are 25 T cell receptor beta chains from one sample sequenced in a study of T cell responses to AZD1222 COVID-19 vaccine. Assay: immunoSEQ multiplex PCR; the TCRdb copy retains only in-frame clones and omits some. The sample yields roughly 150,000 clones, more than 85% seen once. The input for sequencing was peripheral blood, taken on day 0 of AZD1222 vaccination. Receptors were obtained from an adult in good health.

This clone was seen only once. V and J are TRBV3-1 (or the pseudogene TRBV3-2) and TRBJ1-2; no clear D. Germline V gene data show CDR1 as LGHDT and CDR2 as YNNKEL (reference sequence). V was shortened by 0 bases and J by 5 bases, with 13 bases between the two germline ends. The CDR3 covers 15 residues. The CDR3 loop is CASSQESAGFYGYTF. In nucleotides, the CDR3 is TGTGCCAGCAGCCAAGAGTCGGCGGGGTTTTATGGCTACACCTTC.

The rearrangement joins TRBV5-1 to TRBJ2-3; D is unresolved. Between the trimmed V and J ends, which lost 0 bases and 6 bases, there was a span of 11 bases. There are 14 residues in the CDR3. The germline V gene has CDR1 SGHRS and CDR2 YFSETQ. The CDR3 nucleotides are TGCGCCAGCAGCTTGGAAGGAAATAAGGATACGCAGTATTTT. This codes for CASSLEGNKDTQYF. Combining the CDR3 with reference TRBV5-1 and TRBJ2-3 gives the whole variable domain KAGVTQTPRYLIKTRGQQVTLSCSPISGHRSVSWYQQTPGQGLQFLFEYFSETQRNKGNFPGRFSGRQFSNSRSEMNVSTLELGDSALYLCASSLEGNKDTQYFGPGTRLTVL.

CDR3 sequence: CASSPTGDGYYGYTF. CDR3 in DNA: TGTGCCAGCTCACCAACGGGGGACGGCTACTATGGCTACACCTTC. This rearrangement joins TRBV18 to TRBJ1-2, with D tentatively TRBD1 (5 bases). This CDR3 spans 15 amino acids. In germline, CDR1 is KGHSH, CDR2 LQKENI. V lost 2 bases and J 3 bases, leaving 13 bases between the germline ends.

The chain employs TRBV6-5 and TRBJ1-5; possibly TRBD1 for D (5 bases). This CDR3 is 13 amino acids long. Germline-derived CDR1 and CDR2 are MNHEY and SVGAGI. The V gene lost 10 bases and the J gene lost 7 bases, with 17 bases spanning the gap. This CDR3 reads CATRASGIQPQHF. CDR3 nucleotides: TGTGCCACTCGGGCCTCAGGGATCCAGCCCCAGCATTTT.

The sample holds a few counts of this clone. V is TRBV29-1 and J is TRBJ1-5, with D perhaps matching TRBD1 (5 bases). Per germline, CDR1 SQVTM and CDR2 ANQGSEA. Trimming removed 7 bases at V and 0 bases at J, with 16 bases between. This CDR3 region has 15 residues. CDR3 DNA: TGCAGCGCCCGGAGATGGGGCCGTAGCAATCAGCCCCAGCATTTT. It translates to CSARRWGRSNQPQHF. The full variable domain, completed using reference TRBV29-1 and TRBJ1-5, is SAVISQKPSRDICQRGTSLTIQCQVDSQVTMMFWYRQQPGQSLTLIATANQGSEATYESGFVIDKFPISRPNLTFSTLTVSNMSPEDSSIYLCSARRWGRSNQPQHFGDGTRLSIL.

This chain uses TRBV6-2 or TRBV6-3 with TRBJ2-3; 10 nucleotides line up with TRBD2. The V gene end was trimmed by 2 bases and the J gene end by 5 bases; junction bases not matched to a gene: 13. CDR3 length: 18 amino acids. Germline V gene sequence: CDR1 MNHEY, CDR2 SVGEGT. The CDR3 region has the DNA TGTGCCAGCAGTTACCGCCGTTCTAGCGGGAGTGGTCAAGATACGCAGTATTTT. Translation: CASSYRRSSGSGQDTQYF.

The rearrangement uses TRBV15 and TRBJ1-1; D call uncertain. This CDR3 has 15 residues. Deletions cut 0 bases from V and 0 bases from J, with 8 bases between. Germline lookup yields CDR1 LNHNV and CDR2 YYDKDF (reference sequence). The CDR3 protein is CATSRDQRMNTEAFF. In DNA form, the CDR3 reads TGTGCCACCAGCAGAGATCAGAGAATGAACACTGAAGCTTTCTTT.

The chain joins TRBV7-2 to TRBJ1-4; possible D gene TRBD1, 6 bases. The germline gives CDR1 SGHTA, CDR2 FQGNSA. With 1 base removed from V and 3 bases from J, the gap between germline ends came to 12 bases. The CDR3 totals 16 residues. CDR3: CASSLVGRQANEKLFF. The CDR3 nucleotides read TGTGCCAGCAGCTTAGTCGGTCGACAGGCTAATGAAAAACTGTTTTTT.

The rearrangement uses TRBV5-1 and TRBJ1-1; TRBD1 might be the D (6 bases). The CDR3 spans 15 residues. Trimming shortened V by 3 bases and J by 4 bases, and 16 bases separated the two germline ends. Germline V gene lookup returns CDR1 SGHRS and CDR2 YFSETQ. The CDR3 protein is CASSSLGAGTTEAFF. The DNA for the CDR3 is TGCGCCAGCAGCTCACTGGGGGCCGGGACCACTGAAGCTTTCTTT.

The chain carries TRBV2 and TRBJ2-5; no clear D. CDR1 and CDR2 (germline): SNHLY, FYNNEI. Deletions cut 4 bases from V and 5 bases from J, with 11 bases between. This CDR3 comprises 13 residues. CDR3 nucleotide sequence: TGTGCCAGCAGTGGTGACCGGGCGGAGACCCAGTACTTC. Encoded protein: CASSGDRAETQYF.

The rearrangement joins TRBV5-1 to TRBJ2-3; no clear D gene. Deletions cut 4 bases from V and 6 bases from J, with 9 bases between. The CDR3 spans 12 residues. The germline V gene has CDR1 SGHRS and CDR2 YFSETQ. The CDR3 nucleotides are TGCGCCAGCAGCGTGGGCCCCGATACGCAGTATTTT. Protein sequence: CASSVGPDTQYF.

The DNA for the CDR3 is TGTGCCAGCAGTGAGGAGGGAACCACCGGGGAGCTGTTTTTT. Translation gives CASSEEGTTGELFF. J is TRBJ2-2 and V is TRBV6-4; the D gene is possibly TRBD2 (6 bases). Trimming cost V 3 bases and J 4 bases, with 9 bases left between them. This CDR3 spans 14 amino acids. Germline assignment: CDR1 MRHNA and CDR2 SNTAGT.

This rearrangement joins TRBV5-1 to TRBJ2-2, with unresolved D. The CDR3 totals 16 residues. V dropped 4 bases and J dropped 0 bases, with 13 bases sitting between them. The germline CDR1 and CDR2 sequences are SGHRS and YFSETQ. CDR3 coding DNA: TGCGCCAGCAGCCCGGAAGGACCCTCGAACACCGGGGAGCTGTTTTTT. Translated, it gives CASSPEGPSNTGELFF.

Comment on this clone: The junction and the germline gene differ at one end; a read error may be behind it. This chain connects TRBV24-1 to TRBJ2-7, with 7 nucleotides matching TRBD2. CDR1 and CDR2 (germline): KGHDR, SFDVKD. This CDR3 region has 12 residues. The DNA for the CDR3 is TGTGCCACCAGTGATTTCTTCGGACTAGGAGACTTC. Translating it yields CATSDFFGLGDF.

The rearrangement joins TRBV3-1 (or the pseudogene TRBV3-2) to TRBJ1-6; TRBD1 is a possible D gene (6 bases). Germline lookup yields CDR1 LGHDT and CDR2 YNNKEL (reference sequence). Trimming shortened V by 3 bases and J by 6 bases, and 15 bases separated the two germline ends. This CDR3 is built from 16 residues. The CDR3 region has the DNA TGTGCCAGCAGCCATGGGTCGAACAGGGTTAATTCACCCCTCCACTTT. Translated, it gives CASSHGSNRVNSPLHF.

V and J are TRBV7-9 and TRBJ1-1; the D is unclear. Germline V lookup: CDR1 SEHNR, CDR2 FQNEAQ (reference sequence). V shed 2 bases and J shed 0 bases, with 10 bases lying between them. The CDR3 consists of 15 residues. CDR3 DNA: TGTGCCAGCAGCTTATCGAGTTCTTTGAACACTGAAGCTTTCTTT. This sequence encodes CASSLSSSLNTEAFF. Full variable domain (remainder filled in from reference TRBV7-9 and TRBJ1-1): DTGVSQNPRHKITKRGQNVTFRCDPISEHNRLYWYRQTLGQGPEFLTYFQNEAQLEKSRLLSDRFSAERPKGSFSTLEIQRTEQGDSAMYLCASSLSSSLNTEAFFGQGTRLTVV.

The chain is built from TRBV7-9 and TRBJ2-7; 11 bases align to TRBD2. V was clipped by 4 bases and J by 3 bases; unmatched bases: 5. This CDR3 is 15 amino acids long. Germline V lookup: CDR1 SEHNR, CDR2 FQNEAQ (reference sequence). The CDR3 protein is CASSSTSGSFYEQYF. As DNA, the CDR3 is TGTGCCAGCAGCTCCACTAGCGGGAGTTTCTACGAGCAGTACTTC.

The V call is TRBV6-5, the J call TRBJ1-1; D is ambiguous. V gave up 8 bases and J gave up 10 bases, with 17 bases separating them. The germline V gene encodes CDR1 MNHEY and CDR2 SVGAGI. The CDR3 is 12 residues long. The CDR3 DNA reads TGTGCCAGCTCTGGATCGAGTAAACGAGCTTTCTTT. Protein: CASSGSSKRAFF.

CDR3 sequence reads: CASSPGTGSAEQFF. DNA of the CDR3: TGTGCCAGCAGCCCAGGGACAGGGTCGGCAGAGCAGTTCTTC. J is TRBJ2-1 and V is TRBV5-6; 9 bases agree with TRBD1. The CDR3 is made up of 14 amino acids. Trimming removed 4 bases from V and 10 bases from J; junction bases left unmatched: 9. CDR1 SGHDT and CDR2 YYEEEE come from the germline V gene.

The genes are TRBV28 and TRBJ2-3; no clear D. CDR3 length: 15 residues. The germline V gene has CDR1 MDHEN and CDR2 SYDVKM. Trimming stripped 6 bases from V and 5 bases from J, with 18 bases between. The CDR3, as DNA: TGTGCCAGCAGCTTACCGCTTGGAGTAAAAGATACGCAGTATTTT. This gives the protein CASSLPLGVKDTQYF.

In regard to this clone: Other DNA sequences in the sample encode the same CDR3. This sequence joins TRBV27 and TRBJ2-7; maybe TRBD1 (5 bases). Germline loops: CDR1 MNHEY, CDR2 SMNVEV (reference sequence). The CDR3 consists of 13 residues. Trimming removed 3 bases at V and 3 bases at J, with 9 bases between. The CDR3 bases are TGTGCCAGCAGTTTGGGGCCCAACTACGAGCAGTACTTC. This gives the protein CASSLGPNYEQYF.

This sequence joins TRBV7-3 and TRBJ1-2, with D tentatively TRBD1 (6 bases). Germline V gives CDR1 SGHTA, CDR2 FQGTGA. Between the trimmed V and J ends, which lost 1 base and 0 bases, there was a span of 21 bases. The CDR3 has 19 residues. The CDR3 here is CASSLIPWTESGSNYGYTF. The CDR3, as DNA: TGTGCCAGCAGCTTAATACCTTGGACAGAATCGGGATCTAACTATGGCTACACCTTC. The full variable domain, in which reference TRBV7-3 and TRBJ1-2 provide the parts outside the CDR3, is GAGVSQTPSNKVTEKGKYVELRCDPISGHTALYWYRQSLGQGPEFLIYFQGTGAADDSGLPNDRFFAVRPEGSVSTLKIQRTERGDSAVYLCASSLIPWTESGSNYGYTFGSGTRLTVV.

This clone has a single count. V is TRBV6-1 and J is TRBJ1-2, with 7 bases identical to TRBD1. The CDR3 spans 15 residues. Germline values: CDR1 MNHNS, CDR2 SASEGT. With V trimmed by 2 bases and J by 5 bases, 8 bases remained unmatched. The CDR3 nucleotides read TGTGCCAGCAGTGAATACGTAACAGGGGTGTATGGCTACACCTTC. It encodes CASSEYVTGVYGYTF.

The chain recombines TRBV7-3 with TRBJ2-1; possible D gene TRBD1, 5 bases. Germline CDR1 is SGHTA and CDR2 is FQGTGA. The CDR3 spans 15 residues. V was clipped by 2 bases and J by 6 bases, with 14 bases between them. The CDR3 spells CASSLSPGRSNEQFF. CDR3 DNA sequence: TGTGCCAGCAGCTTATCCCCAGGGCGCAGCAATGAGCAGTTCTTC.

CDR3: CASSLGTGVGNTIYF. The CDR3 nucleotides read TGTGCCAGCAGCCTCGGGACAGGGGTCGGAAACACCATATATTTT. The chain has TRBV3-1 (or the pseudogene TRBV3-2) and TRBJ1-3; 10 nucleotides align to TRBD1. The V segment lost 4 bases and the J segment 4 bases; nucleotides outside the gene matches: 4. The CDR3 length is 15 residues. Germline CDR1 and CDR2: LGHDT and YNNKEL (reference sequence).